Presented here are 29 T cell receptor beta chains from one specimen sequenced in a study of T-cell memory formation after mild COVID-19. TCRdb re-called the 5' RACE reads with MiXCR, one entry per CDR3 protein. This repertoire shows hundreds of thousands of distinct CDR3 sequences, 15% to 20% found once; its top ten account for roughly 8%. Sequenced sample: PBMCs or a T cell subset sorted from them (not recorded which). All receptors derive from an adult woman who had mild COVID-19 (a few samples of this study predate the infection). Cell type and time point are not known.

This clonotype appeared a few times. The chain uses TRBV12-3 or TRBV12-4 and TRBJ2-7; possibly TRBD1 for D (6 bases). The CDR3 covers 15 residues. Trimming removed 5 bases at V and 0 bases at J, with 14 bases between. Here the CDR3 DNA reads TGTGCCAGCAGTCAAGGGTTAGGGGGCTCCTACGAGCAGTACTTC. Its protein product is CASSQGLGGSYEQYF.

This clonotype was counted only a few times. The chain links TRBV27 to TRBJ2-1; D is unresolved. This CDR3 contains 14 residues. Trimming stripped 6 bases from V and 6 bases from J, with 15 bases between. Germline CDR1 reads MNHEY; CDR2 reads SMNVEV (reference sequence). Written as DNA, the CDR3 is TGTGCCAGCAGCCCGCGTATCCGAATCAATGAGCAGTTCTTC. Translating gives CASSPRIRINEQFF.

The chain joins TRBV20-1 to TRBJ2-1; D is unclear. V dropped 0 bases and J dropped 3 bases, with 12 bases sitting between them. This CDR3 has 15 residues. Germline V gene sequence: CDR1 DFQATT, CDR2 SNEGSKA (reference sequence). The CDR3 protein is CSARDDVYGYNEQFF. CDR3 nucleotide sequence: TGCAGTGCTAGAGATGATGTATATGGCTACAATGAGCAGTTCTTC.

This chain links TRBV10-3 with TRBJ2-1; D is ambiguous. Trimming left V 6 bases short and J 2 bases short, with 17 bases between. Germline values: CDR1 ENHRY, CDR2 SYGVKD. The CDR3 loop spans 16 amino acids. This CDR3 reads CAIRTPSSSTYNEQFF. The CDR3 DNA reads as TGTGCCATCAGGACTCCTTCATCCTCGACCTACAATGAGCAGTTCTTC.

This clonotype was counted a few times. The chain carries TRBV24-1 and TRBJ2-5; D is undetermined. V was cut by 3 bases and J by 5 bases, with 9 bases left in between. Germline CDR1 KGHDR, CDR2 SFDVKD. The CDR3 is made up of 13 amino acids. CDR3 sequence: CATSDQALETQYF. DNA of the CDR3: TGTGCCACCAGTGATCAAGCCCTGGAGACCCAGTACTTC.

The chain has TRBV12-3 or TRBV12-4 and TRBJ2-4, with a possible D match to TRBD1 (6 bases). The CDR3 extends over 16 amino acids. The V gene lost 6 bases and the J gene lost 0 bases, with 15 bases spanning the gap. CDR3 bases: TGTGCCAGCAGCCCTACAGGGTCTAAAGCCAAAAACATTCAGTACTTC. Translation: CASSPTGSKAKNIQYF.

The chain combines TRBV12-3 or TRBV12-4 with TRBJ2-7; D uncertain. This CDR3 contains 13 residues. Trimming shortened V by 5 bases and J by 3 bases, and 11 bases separated the two germline ends. DNA of the CDR3: TGTGCCAGCAGTGGAGCGTTTAGCTACGAGCAGTACTTC. It translates to CASSGAFSYEQYF.

The rearrangement links TRBV11-1 to TRBJ2-2; unclear D gene. The CDR3 totals 15 residues. Per the germline V gene, CDR1 is SGHAT and CDR2 is FQDESV (reference sequence). Trimming took 1 base from V and 7 from J, leaving 13 bases between them. CDR3 sequence reads: CASSLGSGQNGELFF. The CDR3 coding sequence is TGTGCCAGCAGCTTAGGTTCCGGCCAAAACGGGGAGCTGTTTTTT.

This clonotype was seen a handful of times. This chain uses TRBV7-2 with TRBJ2-1; 9 bases map to TRBD2. Germline assignment: CDR1 SGHTA and CDR2 FQGNSA. Germline trimming cut 5 bases from V and 6 bases from J; bases unmatched to any gene: 11. This CDR3 has 16 residues. The CDR3 sequence is CASSRRARREGNEQFF. The DNA for the CDR3 is TGTGCCAGCAGCCGCCGGGCGAGGCGGGAGGGCAATGAGCAGTTCTTC.

This clonotype came up a few times. The V and J genes are TRBV28 and TRBJ1-3; no firm D call. The CDR3 consists of 15 residues. CDR1 is MDHEN, CDR2 SYDVKM, per germline. V dropped 2 bases and J dropped 0 bases, with 8 bases sitting between them. In DNA form, the CDR3 reads TGTGCCAGCAGTTTAGGTTCATACTCTGGAAACACCATATATTTT. It is translated as CASSLGSYSGNTIYF.

This rearrangement joins TRBV6-1 to TRBJ1-2; D unclear. The CDR3 runs to 14 residues. The germline V gene encodes CDR1 MNHNS and CDR2 SASEGT. The ends were cut back, 4 bases at V and 4 bases at J, with 13 bases in the middle. The CDR3 reads CASSASGLSYGYTF. In DNA form, the CDR3 reads TGTGCCAGCAGTGCATCAGGTCTCAGCTATGGCTACACCTTC.

In its sample, this clonotype was seen a few times. The chain recombines TRBV6-1 with TRBJ1-2; D call uncertain. Germline CDR1 reads MNHNS; CDR2 reads SASEGT. V lost 8 bases and J lost 0, with 4 bases in between. The CDR3 contains 11 residues. CDR3 sequence: CASDANYGYTF. The CDR3 DNA reads as TGTGCCAGCGATGCTAACTATGGCTACACCTTC.

This clonotype turned up a few times. CDR3 nucleotides: TGTGCCAGCAGTCAGGGACAGTTCACTGAAGCTTTCTTT. This translates into CASSQGQFTEAFF. This chain joins TRBV12-3 or TRBV12-4 and TRBJ1-1; 7 bases align to TRBD1. Trimming removed 5 bases from V and 4 bases from J; junction bases left unmatched: 4. This CDR3 has 13 residues.

This clonotype was detected only a few times. The chain links TRBV4-1 to TRBJ2-7; possible D gene TRBD1, 5 bases. Deletions cut 1 base from V and 9 bases from J, with 16 bases between. CDR3 size: 14 residues. CDR1 is MGHRA, CDR2 YSYEKL, per germline. CDR3 sequence (DNA): TGCGCCAGCAGCCAAGTGACAGAGGCCAACGGGCAGTACTTC. It specifies CASSQVTEANGQYF.

The chain couples TRBV7-2 to TRBJ2-1; D remains unclear. This CDR3 spans 15 amino acids. Trimming stripped 0 bases from V and 0 bases from J, with 6 bases between. The germline gives CDR1 SGHTA, CDR2 FQGNSA. CDR3 sequence: CASSLAVPSYNEQFF. CDR3 nucleotides: TGTGCCAGCAGCTTAGCCGTCCCCTCCTACAATGAGCAGTTCTTC. Drawing the rest from reference TRBV7-2 and TRBJ2-1, the complete variable domain is GAGVSQSPSNKVTEKGKDVELRCDPISGHTALYWYRQSLGQGLEFLIYFQGNSAPDKSGLPSDRFSAERTGGSVSTLTIQRTQQEDSAVYLCASSLAVPSYNEQFFGPGTRLTVL.

This clonotype has more than one count but fewer than ten. In DNA form, the CDR3 reads TGTGCCAGCAGCCAAGGGGGACGCGAACTGTTTTTT. Translated: CASSQGGRELFF. The genes are TRBV4-2 and TRBJ1-4; D possibly corresponds to TRBD1 (5 bases). Germline V gene sequence: CDR1 LGHNA, CDR2 YNFKEQ. The CDR3 covers 12 residues. With 1 base removed from V and 12 bases from J, the gap between germline ends came to 9 bases.

This clonotype has a count of ten or more. V and J are TRBV7-8 and TRBJ2-3; the match to TRBD2 covers 7 bases. Germline V CDR1 and CDR2: SGHVS, FQNEAQ. Unmatched junction bases numbered 6, after V lost 5 bases and J lost 4 bases. The CDR3 is made up of 14 amino acids. CDR3 amino acids: CASSKRLAADTQYF. CDR3 nucleotide sequence: TGTGCCAGCAGCAAACGACTAGCTGCAGATACGCAGTATTTT.

This clonotype appeared many times. The V and J genes are TRBV12-3 or TRBV12-4 and TRBJ1-2; 7 bases are a match to TRBD1. J was trimmed by 4 bases and V by 6 bases; bases with no gene match: 5. CDR3 length equals 13 residues. CDR3: CASSGGQAYGYTF. The DNA for the CDR3 is TGTGCCAGCAGCGGTGGACAGGCCTATGGCTACACCTTC.

This clonotype was seen many times. Relative to the germline gene, one junction end is altered; a read error may explain this. V is TRBV5-1 and J is TRBJ2-1; the D is unclear. The CDR3 is 12 amino acids. Germline CDR1 SGHRS, CDR2 YFSETQ. CDR3 protein: CASSLTDNEQFF. The DNA of the CDR3 is TGTGCCAGCAGCTTAACCGACAATGAGCAGTTCTTC.

The chain has TRBV4-1 and TRBJ1-1; a possible D gene is TRBD1 (6 bases). V gave up 2 bases and J gave up 7 bases, with 17 bases separating them. Germline V gives CDR1 MGHRA, CDR2 YSYEKL. The CDR3 totals 15 residues. Here the CDR3 DNA reads TGCGCCAGCAGCCAACCTAATCAGGGGTCCGGTGAAGCTTTCTTT. As protein: CASSQPNQGSGEAFF.

This clonotype was detected a few times. CDR3 bases: TGTGCCAGTAGTATCTCAACAGGGGGCTGGACCAAAAACATTCAGTACTTC. It encodes CASSISTGGWTKNIQYF. V usage is TRBV19 and J usage is TRBJ2-4; 9 bases agree with TRBD1. The CDR3 has 17 residues. Losses at the gene ends were 3 bases for V and 2 bases for J; bases not matched to a gene: 8. The germline gives CDR1 LNHDA, CDR2 SQIVND (reference sequence).

V is TRBV3-1 and J is TRBJ2-5; 11 bases line up with TRBD2. V gave up 0 bases and J gave up 4 bases; unmatched junction bases: 22. The CDR3 contains 22 residues. Germline V gives CDR1 LGHDT, CDR2 YNNKEL (reference sequence). Here the CDR3 DNA reads TGTGCCAGCAGCCAAGAGCTTAGGGTTTTAGCTAGCGGGGGGCCGGCGGGAGAGACCCAGTACTTC. It yields the protein CASSQELRVLASGGPAGETQYF.

V usage is TRBV12-3 or TRBV12-4 and J usage is TRBJ1-3, with D perhaps TRBD1 (6 bases). The CDR3 spans 14 residues. V was clipped by 5 bases and J by 0 bases, with 8 bases between them. The DNA of the CDR3 is TGTGCCAGCAGTAAAGGGGGCTCTGGAAACACCATATATTTT. Translation: CASSKGGSGNTIYF.

The chain couples TRBV7-2 to TRBJ2-5, with TRBD2 matching 8 bases. Germline-derived CDR1 and CDR2 are SGHTA and FQGNSA. The CDR3 has 17 residues. V lost 1 base, J lost 5 bases, and 12 bases stayed unmatched. CDR3 DNA sequence: TGTGCCAGCAGCTTAGGGGTCGATAGCGGGGCCAGGGAGACCCAGTACTTC. Its translation: CASSLGVDSGARETQYF. Together with reference TRBV7-2 and TRBJ2-5, the CDR3 gives the full variable domain: GAGVSQSPSNKVTEKGKDVELRCDPISGHTALYWYRQSLGQGLEFLIYFQGNSAPDKSGLPSDRFSAERTGGSVSTLTIQRTQQEDSAVYLCASSLGVDSGARETQYFGPGTRLLVL.

This clonotype has just a few counts. The V and J genes are TRBV7-3 and TRBJ2-1; D may be TRBD1 (6 bases). Germline CDR1 and CDR2: SGHTA and FQGTGA. Trimming pared 2 bases from V and 0 bases from J, leaving 20 bases between. The CDR3 loop spans 19 amino acids. The CDR3 is CASSLQTRYRVSSYNEQFF. The CDR3 coding sequence is TGTGCCAGCAGCTTACAGACCAGATACAGGGTCAGCTCCTACAATGAGCAGTTCTTC.

A few counts support this clonotype. The V call is TRBV12-3 or TRBV12-4, the J call TRBJ2-3, with 9 bases that match TRBD2. V trimming: 2 bases; J trimming: 5 bases; junction bases outside the gene matches: 11. The length of the CDR3 is 17 residues. The CDR3 region is CASSLRSIAGAGDTQYF. The CDR3 bases are TGTGCCAGCAGTTTAAGGTCGATAGCGGGAGCGGGAGATACGCAGTATTTT.

The genes are TRBV7-2 and TRBJ2-2; D is uncertain. This CDR3 has 15 residues. Per germline, CDR1 SGHTA and CDR2 FQGNSA. Trimming shortened V by 4 bases and J by 4 bases, and 13 bases separated the two germline ends. The CDR3 region has the DNA TGTGCCAGCAGCTACGCCGCAGTTCTCACCGGGGAGCTGTTTTTT. Protein: CASSYAAVLTGELFF.

The V and J genes are TRBV7-9 and TRBJ1-1, with a weak D call TRBD1 (5 bases). The CDR3 runs 15 residues. Germline V gene sequence: CDR1 SEHNR, CDR2 FQNEAQ (reference sequence). The ends were cut back, 2 bases at V and 0 bases at J, with 10 bases in the middle. The CDR3 DNA reads TGTGCCAGCAGCTTAATAGCAGGGTTGAACACTGAAGCTTTCTTT. This translates into CASSLIAGLNTEAFF.

This clonotype was observed many times. This chain links TRBV10-3 with TRBJ2-7; D may be TRBD2 (5 bases). CDR1 and CDR2 (germline): ENHRY, SYGVKD. This CDR3 comprises 15 residues. The V end lost 6 bases, the J end lost 5 bases, and 20 bases lay between the germline ends. The DNA for the CDR3 is TGTGCCATCAGGACCCCCGGGGAAAGATACGACGAGCAGTACTTC. It codes for CAIRTPGERYDEQYF.